This T cell receptor (beta chain) was captured by sequencing in a study of T cells expressing NK-cell markers. Reanalyzing the 5' RACE reads, TCRdb keeps one entry per CDR3 protein, without DNA. The sample table includes about 160,000 distinct CDR3 sequences. Looked up from germline, CDR1 is SGHRS and CDR2 is YFSETQ. The CDR3 spans 15 residues. The chain employs TRBV5-1 and TRBJ2-7; TCRdb indicates TRBD1, and absent DNA this call remains unverified. This TCR derives from a woman between 18 and 70 years old in good health. Input material: blood T cells: a sorted CD56 or NKG2C T cell subset, CD4+ or CD8+ T cells, or bulk PBMC T cells (not recorded which). The chain's CDR3 is CASSSGAGGAYEQYF.